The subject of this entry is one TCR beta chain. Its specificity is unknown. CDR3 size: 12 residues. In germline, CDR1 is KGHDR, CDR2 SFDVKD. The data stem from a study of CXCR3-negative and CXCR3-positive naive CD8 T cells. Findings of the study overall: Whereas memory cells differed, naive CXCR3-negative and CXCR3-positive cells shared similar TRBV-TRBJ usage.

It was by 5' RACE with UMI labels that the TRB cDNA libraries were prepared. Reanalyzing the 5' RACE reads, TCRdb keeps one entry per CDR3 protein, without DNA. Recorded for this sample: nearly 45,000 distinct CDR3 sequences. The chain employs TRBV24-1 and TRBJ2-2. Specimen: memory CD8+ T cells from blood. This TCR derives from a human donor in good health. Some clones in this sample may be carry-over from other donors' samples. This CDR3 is CATGTRTGELFF.